What follows is one T cell receptor beta chain and its context. Its antigen is as yet unknown. The source of the sample is a study of regulatory T cells in long-lasting Graves disease. Study-level results: When disease was persistent, TRBV28, TRBJ1-2 and TRBJ2-5 were the favored segments. Persistent patients shared more public clonotypes (around 3,000) than new patients (966). Accuracy might have suffered from few samples.

From germline, CDR1 is KGHDR and CDR2 SFDVKD. This CDR3 is 15 amino acids long. V was shortened by 3 bases and J by 6 bases, with 14 bases between the two germline ends. Assembly of TCR beta libraries relied on iRepertoire HTBI primers together with Arm-PCR of CDR3 regions. TCRdb re-called the multiplex PCR reads with MiXCR, one entry per CDR3 protein. Of about 470,000 distinct CDR3 sequences detected, about a fifth appear once; the ten largest clones hold roughly 8%. The time point was: persistent/refractory GD, antithyroid drugs over 5 years with positive TRAb. From RNA extracted from PBMCs, the TCR library was made. In Xi'an, China, an endocrinology department was the source of patients.

This receptor was identified in a female donor with Graves disease. The rearrangement links TRBV24-1 to TRBJ2-1; no firm D call. The specimen comprised peripheral blood mononuclear cells (PBMCs), sampled when the disease was refractory, from a patient treated with antithyroid drugs. CDR3 residues: CATSDPAGTANEQFF. The DNA of the CDR3 is TGTGCCACCAGTGATCCTGCTGGTACAGCCAATGAGCAGTTCTTC.